One sample yielded the 14 T cell receptor beta chains listed below, sequenced in a study of shared T cell receptors in the human thymus. Profiling relied on immunoSEQ multiplex PCR, and the TCRdb table lists in-frame clones only, not all of them. The data show some 700,000 clones, with approximately 85% seen just once and more than 0.008% held by the top ten. These records were also assigned to another study, of human thymus T cells.

Material for sequencing was thymocytes. Receptors originate from a girl in the first two years of life with a congenital heart defect.

The CDR3: CASSPLRDRGLDYGYTF. The CDR3 bases are TGTGCCAGCTCACCACTACGGGACAGGGGCCTGGACTATGGCTACACCTTC. The chain links TRBV18 to TRBJ1-2, with 10 bases matching TRBD1. This CDR3 is 17 amino acids long. Looked up from germline, CDR1 is KGHSH and CDR2 is LQKENI. Losses at the gene ends were 1 base for V and 3 bases for J; bases not matched to a gene: 8.

This sequence joins TRBV7-9 and TRBJ1-2; unclear D gene. Germline lookup yields CDR1 SEHNR and CDR2 FQNEAQ (reference sequence). This CDR3 spans 13 amino acids. Trimming removed 1 base at V and 7 bases at J, with 10 bases between. DNA of the CDR3: TGTGCCAGCAGCTTAGGGTTGAACACTGGCTACACCTTC. Residues: CASSLGLNTGYTF. Supplemented by reference TRBV7-9 and TRBJ1-2, the full variable domain reads DTGVSQNPRHKITKRGQNVTFRCDPISEHNRLYWYRQTLGQGPEFLTYFQNEAQLEKSRLLSDRFSAERPKGSFSTLEIQRTEQGDSAMYLCASSLGLNTGYTFGSGTRLTVV.

The J gene is TRBJ1-1, the V gene TRBV28, with unresolved D. This CDR3 region has 16 residues. CDR1 and CDR2 (germline): MDHEN, SYDVKM. Trimming shortened V by 3 bases and J by 1 base, and 15 bases separated the two germline ends. The CDR3 DNA reads as TGTGCCAGCAGTTTCGGAGGTGGGCAGGCGAACACTGAAGCTTTCTTT. Amino acids: CASSFGGGQANTEAFF.

This chain uses TRBV5-4 with TRBJ2-7, with D possibly matching TRBD1 (8 bases). V lost 10 bases and J 7 bases, leaving 18 bases between the germline ends. Germline V lookup: CDR1 SGHNT, CDR2 YYREEE (reference sequence). The CDR3 has 12 amino acids. CDR3 residues: CASSRGRGEQYF. As DNA, the CDR3 is TGTGCCTCGAGCAGGGGGCGGGGGGAGCAGTACTTC.

This clone showed up just a few times. The V gene is TRBV28, the J gene TRBJ1-1; 7 bases map to TRBD1. The CDR3 sequence is 15 residues long. Germline lookup yields CDR1 MDHEN and CDR2 SYDVKM. The ends lost 0 bases at V and 4 bases at J; junction bases unmatched: 5. The CDR3 DNA follows: TGTGCCAGCAGTTTATGGTTGGGACAGCTCACTGAAGCTTTCTTT. This codes for CASSLWLGQLTEAFF.

V gene TRBV2 combines with J gene TRBJ1-3; 8 positions agree with TRBD1. Germline V gene sequence: CDR1 SNHLY, CDR2 FYNNEI. Unmatched junction bases numbered 8, after V lost 5 bases and J lost 2 bases. The CDR3 is 16 residues long. Here the CDR3 reads CASSLRQGSPGNTIYF. In DNA, the CDR3 is TGTGCCAGCAGTTTGAGACAGGGGAGCCCTGGAAACACCATATATTTT. Together with reference TRBV2 and TRBJ1-3, the CDR3 gives the full variable domain: EPEVTQTPSHQVTQMGQEVILRCVPISNHLYFYWYRQILGQKVEFLVSFYNNEISEKSEIFDDQFSVERPDGSNFTLKIRSTKLEDSAMYFCASSLRQGSPGNTIYFGEGSWLTVV.

The chain is built from TRBV7-2 and TRBJ1-6; weak D call: TRBD1 (5 bases). The CDR3 runs to 15 residues. Germline-derived CDR1 and CDR2 are SGHTA and FQGNSA. V was shortened by 1 base and J by 6 bases, with 10 bases between the two germline ends. CDR3 region: CASSLVGGGNSPLHF. CDR3 bases: TGTGCCAGCAGCTTAGTTGGCGGGGGTAATTCACCCCTCCACTTT.

The V call is TRBV21-1, the J call TRBJ2-7; the table assigns TRBD1, which was not confirmed against the DNA. TRBV21-1 is given as a pseudogene. This CDR3 comprises 18 residues. Written as DNA, the CDR3 is TGTGCCAGCAGCAAAGGTGGGGACACCCATTATGGATTCTACGAGCAGTACTTC. As protein: CASSKGGDTHYGFYEQYF.

The chain links TRBV12-5 to TRBJ1-1; 10 positions agree with TRBD1. There are 14 residues in the CDR3. CDR1 is LGHNT and CDR2 is FRNRAP in the germline V gene. Trimming at V came to 6 bases and at J to 3 bases, leaving 4 bases not matched to a gene. CDR3 nucleotide sequence: TGTGCTAGTGGCTGGACAGGGGGAGACACTGAAGCTTTCTTT. Amino acid sequence: CASGWTGGDTEAFF.

The chain links TRBV28 to TRBJ1-2, with 10 bases aligning to TRBD1. CDR3 length equals 15 residues. After removal of 2 bases from V and 8 bases from J, the junction contained 8 bases not matched to a gene. CDR1 is MDHEN and CDR2 is SYDVKM in the germline V gene. The DNA of the CDR3 is TGTGCCAGCAGTTTAAAGTCCGGGACAGGGGAAGGCTACACCTTC. Translated: CASSLKSGTGEGYTF.

The V and J genes are TRBV19 and TRBJ1-1; TRBD1 matches 7 bases. The CDR3 runs 17 residues. J lost 7 bases, V lost 3 bases, and 17 bases had no gene match. Germline CDR1 is LNHDA and CDR2 is SQIVND (reference sequence). CDR3 loop: CASSILGQDLKSDEAFF. The CDR3 DNA reads TGTGCCAGTAGTATTCTCGGACAGGACCTCAAATCCGATGAAGCTTTCTTT. The entire variable domain, with the rest obtained from reference TRBV19 and TRBJ1-1, is as follows: DGGITQSPKYLFRKEGQNVTLSCEQNLNHDAMYWYRQDPGQGLRLIYYSQIVNDFQKGDIAEGYSVSREKKESFPLTVTSAQKNPTAFYLCASSILGQDLKSDEAFFGQGTRLTVV.

In its sample, this clone was seen a few times. This chain links TRBV6-1 with TRBJ2-5; TRBD1 might be the D (6 bases). The CDR3 has 14 amino acids. The V end was cut by 6 bases, the J end by 5 bases, with 16 bases between. Germline loops: CDR1 MNHNS, CDR2 SASEGT. The CDR3 protein is CASRGQPQSETQYF. The CDR3 region has the DNA TGTGCCAGCAGAGGACAGCCTCAATCGGAGACCCAGTACTTC.

The count of this clone is one. The rearrangement uses TRBV28 and TRBJ1-5, with TRBD1 identical over 7 bases. Looked up from germline, CDR1 is MDHEN and CDR2 is SYDVKM. V was clipped by 4 bases and J by 4 bases; unmatched bases: 10. The CDR3 runs 16 residues. The CDR3 region has the DNA TGTGCCAGCAGTTCCCCTACAGGGGCCCCTAATCAGCCCCAGCATTTT. Residues: CASSSPTGAPNQPQHF.

V usage is TRBV5-1 and J usage is TRBJ2-3, with TRBD2 matching 9 bases. CDR3 length: 16 residues. J was trimmed by 5 bases and V by 2 bases; bases with no gene match: 9. Germline CDR1 and CDR2: SGHRS and YFSETQ. The CDR3 DNA is TGCGCCAGCAGCTTAGGGCGGGGGGGCTTAAGAGATACGCAGTATTTT. Translated, it gives CASSLGRGGLRDTQYF.